These T cell receptor beta chains were read from a single sample in a study of Ad26.COV2.S vaccination and SARS-CoV-2 variants. The method was immunoSEQ multiplex PCR; TCRdb's version includes in-frame clones alone and lacks a portion of them. There are some 270,000 clones in the sample; 70% to 90% occur only once, and approximately 3% lies in the top ten. Sequenced material: peripheral blood, taken in a trial of Ad26.COV2.S vaccine versus placebo. All receptors come from a person between 18 and 60 years old who received the Ad26.COV2.S COVID-19 vaccine or a placebo. Both conserved end residues are part of each CDR3. The D gene is left open where the match is weak. Clone size appears in some rows only: once, few, many, or a class for an expanded clone.

clone size | J gene | D gene | V gene | CDR3 DNA | CDR3 protein
NA | TRBJ2-7 | TRBD2 | TRBV10-1 | TGCGCCACCAGCGGGGGGCTGTACGAGCAGTACTTC | CATSGGLYEQYF
NA | TRBJ2-3 | TRBD2 | TRBV25-1 | TGTGCCAGCACCCCACAGCGGGGGGGCACAGATACGCAGTATTTT | CASTPQRGGTDTQYF
few | TRBJ1-6 | NA | TRBV9 | TGTGCCAGCAGCGTAACCACAGGAAATTCACCCCTCCACTTT | CASSVTTGNSPLHF
NA | TRBJ2-1 | NA | TRBV30 | TGTGCCTGGAGCGGGGGGCGGGTTAGCTCCTACAATGAGCAGTTCTTC | CAWSGGRVSSYNEQFF
NA | TRBJ2-3 | TRBD1 | TRBV7-2 | TGTGCCAGCAGCGACCGACAGGGGAAGGCAGATACGCAGTATTTT | CASSDRQGKADTQYF
NA | TRBJ2-1 | NA | TRBV7-2 | TGTGCCAGCAGCTCGCCGCCCGGGGTTTACAATGAGCAGTTCTTC | CASSSPPGVYNEQFF
NA | TRBJ1-2 | NA | TRBV11-2 | TGTGCCAGCAGCCCCCCCGGGGGAGGCTACACCTTC | CASSPPGGGYTF
NA | TRBJ2-1 | NA | TRBV29-1 | TGCAGCGCTTGGGGGCCGGGTGAGCAGTTCTTC | CSAWGPGEQFF
NA | TRBJ2-2 | NA | TRBV18 | TGTGCCAGCTCACCAAATACCGGGGAGCTGTTTTTT | CASSPNTGELFF
NA | TRBJ2-7 | TRBD2 | TRBV5-4 | TGTGCCAGCAGCCCGGGGGGGCGGCAGTACTTC | CASSPGGRQYF
NA | TRBJ2-1 | NA | TRBV20-1 | TGCAGTGCTAGTGGCAGGCCTAACTCCTACAATGAGCAGTTCTTC | CSASGRPNSYNEQFF
NA | TRBJ2-1 | TRBD2 | TRBV24-1 | TGTGCCACCAGTGATTTACTAGCGGGGACTAGCTCCTACAATGAGCAGTTCTTC | CATSDLLAGTSSYNEQFF
NA | TRBJ1-3 | TRBD1 | TRBV25-1 | TGTGCCAGCAGTGACCGGACAGGGGGGCACACCATATATTTT | CASSDRTGGHTIYF
NA | TRBJ2-1 | NA | TRBV4-3 | TGCGCCAGCAGCCGGAGGGTGTCGTACAATGAGCAGTTCTTC | CASSRRVSYNEQFF
once | TRBJ1-5 | TRBD1 | TRBV6-2/TRBV6-3 | TGTGCCAGCAGTTACTCTTTAGACAGGGGCAATCAGCCCCAGCATTTT | CASSYSLDRGNQPQHF
many | TRBJ2-1 | NA | TRBV7-6 | TGTGCCAGCAGCTTAGTGGGTTACGGCGGCGATGAGCAGTTCTTC | CASSLVGYGGDEQFF
NA | TRBJ1-1 | NA | TRBV5-5 | TGTGCCAGCAGCTGGGGACGGAACACTGAAGCTTTCTTT | CASSWGRNTEAFF
NA | TRBJ1-1 | TRBD1 | TRBV29-1 | TGCAGCGTGGTCGGGACAGGGTGGGACACTGAAGCTTTCTTT | CSVVGTGWDTEAFF
NA | TRBJ2-3 | NA | TRBV5-4 | TGTGCCAGCAGCTTGTTACTCGAATCTGGCACAGATACGCAGTATTTT | CASSLLLESGTDTQYF
NA | TRBJ1-1 | NA | TRBV19 | TGTGCCAGTAACCCCCGAAGGGCGGGAGGCACTGAAGCTTTCTTT | CASNPRRAGGTEAFF
few | TRBJ1-5 | NA | TRBV2 | TGTGCCAGCAACGCGTGGTACAATCAGCCCCAGCATTTT | CASNAWYNQPQHF
NA | TRBJ1-1 | NA | TRBV11-3 | TGTGCCAGCAGCTATAGCGGGGGCGACACTGAAGCTTTCTTT | CASSYSGGDTEAFF
NA | TRBJ2-7 | NA | TRBV27 | TGTGCCAGCAGTACCCCCGGGGCAGGGCTATCCTACGAGCAGTACTTC | CASSTPGAGLSYEQYF
NA | TRBJ1-4 | TRBD1 | TRBV4-1 | TGCGCCAGCAGCCAGCCAACAGGGGGTAGTAATGAAAAACTGTTTTTT | CASSQPTGGSNEKLFF
NA | TRBJ2-7 | NA | TRBV7-2 | TGTGCCAGCACTCTCCTCTCCCCGGGGGGCGCCTACGAGCAGTACTTC | CASTLLSPGGAYEQYF
NA | TRBJ2-7 | NA | TRBV21-1 | TGTGCTAGCAGCAATCGGGACATCTCCTACGAGCAGTACTTC | CASSNRDISYEQYF
NA | TRBJ2-3 | NA | TRBV19 | TGTGCCAGTAGTATAGGGGGAGGCTACTACACAGATACGCAGTATTTT | CASSIGGGYYTDTQYF
NA | TRBJ1-5 | NA | TRBV5-6 | TGTGCCAGCAGCTCCCTAAGGGGGAAGGGGAATCAGCCCCAGCATTTT | CASSSLRGKGNQPQHF
NA | TRBJ1-2 | NA | TRBV6-5 | TGTGCCAGCAGTTATACTTCCCGCGGGATTGACTATGGCTACACCTTC | CASSYTSRGIDYGYTF
NA | TRBJ2-1 | NA | TRBV9 | TGTGCCAGCAGCGTAGACCTAGCTGCCTACAATGAGCAGTTCTTC | CASSVDLAAYNEQFF
once | TRBJ1-2 | NA | TRBV7-2 | TGTGCCAGCAGCTTAGGCACAGCTTATGGCTACACCTTC | CASSLGTAYGYTF
NA | TRBJ2-7 | NA | TRBV10-3 | TGTGCCATCAGTGGCAGGGGCCGCTCCTACGAGCAGTACTTC | CAISGRGRSYEQYF
few | TRBJ2-1 | TRBD2 | TRBV7-9 | TGTGCCAGCAGCCTAGCGGGGGGGAATGAGCAGTTCTTC | CASSLAGGNEQFF
NA | TRBJ2-5 | TRBD1 | TRBV19 | TGTGCCAGTAGGAGAGCTGGGACAGCTAGAGAGACCCAGTACTTC | CASRRAGTARETQYF
few | TRBJ1-6 | NA | TRBV19 | TGTGCCAGTAGTACGGTCCCGAAGGGTTCACCCCTCCACTTT | CASSTVPKGSPLHF
NA | TRBJ2-5 | NA | TRBV7-8 | TGTGCCAGCAGCTTGGCCTTCACCGGACGAGAGACCCAGTACTTC | CASSLAFTGRETQYF
few | TRBJ2-5 | NA | TRBV3-1/TRBV3-2 | TGTGCCAGCAGCCAAGAATTAAGCAAAGAGACCCAGTACTTC | CASSQELSKETQYF
NA | TRBJ1-3 | NA | TRBV30 | TGTGCCTGGAGACAAGCAGGACTCTCTGGAAACACCATATATTTT | CAWRQAGLSGNTIYF
NA | TRBJ1-2 | TRBD1 | TRBV5-1 | TGCGCCAGCAGCGGATCCGGGACAGGGGGCGATGGCTACACCTTC | CASSGSGTGGDGYTF
NA | TRBJ2-3 | TRBD1 | TRBV7-9 | TGTGCCAGCAGCTTAACAGGGGGGCCAGATACGCAGTATTTT | CASSLTGGPDTQYF
NA | TRBJ2-5 | TRBD2 | TRBV4-3 | TGCGCCAGCAGCCCCCAGACTAGCGTCCAAGAGACCCAGTACTTC | CASSPQTSVQETQYF
NA | TRBJ2-2 | NA | TRBV7-2 | TGTGCCAGCAGCTCGCAGGGGACCGGGGAGCTGTTTTTT | CASSSQGTGELFF
NA | TRBJ2-2 | NA | TRBV7-9 | TGTGCCAGCAGCTTAGCGCCGGGGGGCTACACCGGGGAGCTGTTTTTT | CASSLAPGGYTGELFF
NA | TRBJ1-4 | NA | TRBV5-1 | TGCGCCAGCACGCAGGGCCCTGGAAATGAAAAACTGTTTTTT | CASTQGPGNEKLFF
few | TRBJ1-5 | TRBD1 | TRBV6-1 | TGTGCCAGCAGTGCCCGGACAGGGTTGAGCAATCAGCCCCAGCATTTT | CASSARTGLSNQPQHF
NA | TRBJ2-6 | NA | TRBV24-1 | TGTGCCACCAGTGATCCCAAGACAGGAAACTCTGGGGCCAACGTCCTGACTTTC | CATSDPKTGNSGANVLTF
NA | TRBJ1-4 | NA | TRBV3-1/TRBV3-2 | TGTGCCAGCAGCCAAGATTATCGTGAAAAACTGTTTTTT | CASSQDYREKLFF
NA | TRBJ2-1 | TRBD2 | TRBV7-2 | TGTGCCAGCACCTCGGGACTAGCGGCCTACAATGAGCAGTTCTTC | CASTSGLAAYNEQFF
NA | TRBJ2-3 | NA | TRBV29-1 | TGCAGCGTTGAGGACGGGACAGATACGCAGTATTTT | CSVEDGTDTQYF
NA | TRBJ1-1 | NA | TRBV29-1 | TGCAGCGCGACTTGGGGCTTGAAGACTGAAGCTTTCTTT | CSATWGLKTEAFF
NA | TRBJ2-7 | TRBD1 | TRBV3-1/TRBV3-2 | TGTGCCAGCAGCCAACCGACAGGGGGAGGGAAGGGGCCCGAGCAGTACTTC | CASSQPTGGGKGPEQYF
NA | TRBJ2-1 | TRBD2 | TRBV10-3 | TGTGCCACCCTTCTTGGCGGGGGGGCCCCTGGGCAGTTCTTC | CATLLGGGAPGQFF
once | TRBJ1-2 | NA | TRBV12-3/TRBV12-4 | TGTGCCAGCAGCTTTCAGAAGGAGTATGGCTACACCTTC | CASSFQKEYGYTF
NA | TRBJ1-1 | NA | TRBV18 | TGTGCCAGCTCACCGGGGGGAAGAACTGAAGCTTTCTTT | CASSPGGRTEAFF